These 27 T cell receptor beta chains were sequenced from one sample in a study of circulating and synovial CD4+ cells in juvenile arthritis. Sequenced by immunoSEQ multiplex PCR; TCRdb stores in-frame clones only, minus some. Of tens of thousands of clones listed, around 95% are singletons. Source material: CD4+ T cells from blood. Every receptor here comes from a human donor with juvenile idiopathic arthritis.

This sequence joins TRBV5-4 and TRBJ1-4, with D tentatively TRBD1 (5 bases). The CDR3 runs 14 residues. Germline V CDR1 and CDR2: SGHNT, YYREEE (reference sequence). Trimming cost V 4 bases and J 4 bases, with 11 bases left between them. CDR3: CASSPGGSNEKLFF. CDR3 nucleotides: TGTGCCAGCAGCCCGGGGGGGAGTAATGAAAAACTGTTTTTT.

A single count supports this clone. The CDR3 region has the DNA TGTGCCAGCAGCTTAGATGGAGGGTTCTACGAGCAGTACTTC. Translated: CASSLDGGFYEQYF. The rearrangement joins TRBV7-3 to TRBJ2-7; tentative D call: TRBD2 (6 bases). This CDR3 is built from 14 residues. Looked up from germline, CDR1 is SGHTA and CDR2 is FQGTGA. Trimming shortened V by 2 bases and J by 3 bases, and 11 bases separated the two germline ends.

This sequence joins TRBV10-2 and TRBJ2-7; 9 nucleotides line up with TRBD1. Looked up from germline, CDR1 is WSHSY and CDR2 is SAAADI. CDR3 length: 15 residues. Trimming took 6 bases from V and 4 from J; bases not matched to a gene: 10. The CDR3 sequence: CASRRFTGGTYEQYF. CDR3 nucleotide sequence: TGCGCCAGCAGAAGATTTACAGGGGGCACGTACGAGCAGTACTTC.

The V gene is TRBV19, the J gene TRBJ1-3, with 8 bases fitting TRBD1. The trim removed 9 bases at V and 4 bases at J, leaving 2 bases unmatched. The CDR3 is 12 amino acids. CDR1 is LNHDA and CDR2 is SQIVND in the germline V gene (reference sequence). The CDR3 DNA sequence: TGTGCCAGCAGGGGGCTCGGAAACACCATATATTTT. Its translation is CASRGLGNTIYF.

The V call is TRBV4-3, the J call TRBJ1-4; D is unresolved. Germline V lookup: CDR1 LGHNA, CDR2 YSLEER. The CDR3 is 12 amino acids. The V gene lost 0 bases and the J gene lost 13 bases, with 9 bases spanning the gap. The CDR3: CASSQEGSRLFF. CDR3 coding DNA: TGCGCCAGCAGCCAAGAAGGGAGTAGACTGTTTTTT.

The chain recombines TRBV19 with TRBJ2-7, with 11 bases that match TRBD1. The CDR3 sequence is 19 residues long. J was trimmed by 7 bases and V by 1 base; bases with no gene match: 18. Germline CDR1 LNHDA, CDR2 SQIVND (reference sequence). CDR3 loop: CASSIVGDRGVSRSKEQYF. CDR3 nucleotide sequence: TGTGCCAGTAGTATAGTGGGGGACAGGGGGGTGTCTAGAAGTAAGGAGCAGTACTTC.

This clone showed up just once. In DNA form, the CDR3 reads TGTGCCAGTTCCGGACAGAGCTCCTACAATGAGCAGTTCTTC. It is translated as CASSGQSSYNEQFF. The genes are TRBV2 and TRBJ2-1; TRBD1 might be the D (6 bases). CDR1 and CDR2 from the germline V gene are SNHLY and FYNNEI. The CDR3 totals 14 residues. V was trimmed by 9 bases and J by 0 bases, leaving 12 bases between them.

This chain connects TRBV6-4 to TRBJ1-2; 8 nucleotides align to TRBD1. The junction had 6 bases not matched to a gene; V was cut back by 2 bases and J by 7 bases. The germline CDR1 and CDR2 sequences are MRHNA and SNTAGT. The CDR3 consists of 14 residues. The CDR3 region is CASSDKTGVSGYTF. CDR3 nucleotide sequence: TGTGCCAGCAGTGACAAGACAGGGGTCAGTGGCTACACCTTC.

The chain employs TRBV6-1 and TRBJ2-1; 9 bases agree with TRBD2. The CDR3 runs 17 residues. Per germline, CDR1 MNHNS and CDR2 SASEGT. The J segment lost 10 bases and the V segment lost 2 bases, leaving 15 bases of the junction unmatched. The CDR3 nucleotides read TGTGCCAGCAGTGAACTCGGTAGCGGGGGTCGACCTTGGGAGCAGTTCTTC. This translates into CASSELGSGGRPWEQFF.

The chain is built from TRBV5-4 and TRBJ2-7, with 7 bases fitting TRBD1. CDR1 is SGHNT, CDR2 YYREEE, per germline (reference sequence). With 7 bases clipped from V and 3 bases from J, the junction kept 13 bases outside the gene matches. There are 15 residues in the CDR3. The CDR3 protein is CASERAPGQHYEQYF. The DNA for the CDR3 is TGTGCCAGCGAAAGGGCCCCGGGACAGCACTACGAGCAGTACTTC.

The V and J genes are TRBV15 and TRBJ1-5; TRBD1 matches at 8 bases. CDR3 length equals 15 residues. The V gene end was trimmed by 3 bases and the J gene end by 4 bases; junction bases not matched to a gene: 5. From germline, CDR1 is LNHNV and CDR2 YYDKDF (reference sequence). DNA for the CDR3: TGTGCCACCAGCAGGGGGACAGGCGTTAATCAGCCCCAGCATTTT. This encodes CATSRGTGVNQPQHF.

The gene calls are TRBV5-4 and TRBJ1-2; D uncertain. The CDR3 length is 13 residues. The germline CDR1 and CDR2 sequences are SGHNT and YYREEE (reference sequence). Trimming left V 4 bases short and J 7 bases short, with 14 bases between. CDR3 bases: TGTGCCAGCAGCCTTTTCTCCGGGTTTGGCTACACCTTC. Translating gives CASSLFSGFGYTF. Drawing the rest from reference TRBV5-4 and TRBJ1-2, the complete variable domain is ETGVTQSPTHLIKTRGQQVTLRCSSQSGHNTVSWYQQALGQGPQFIFQYYREEENGRGNFPPRFSGLQFPNYSSELNVNALELDDSALYLCASSLFSGFGYTFGSGTRLTVV.

The chain carries TRBV27 and TRBJ2-2; D is possibly TRBD1 (6 bases). Germline lookup yields CDR1 MNHEY and CDR2 SMNVEV (reference sequence). The CDR3 runs 15 residues. The V end was cut by 8 bases, the J end by 0 bases, with 13 bases between. CDR3 amino acids: CASYSGTTNTGELFF. In DNA, the CDR3 is TGTGCCAGCTACTCCGGGACAACGAACACCGGGGAGCTGTTTTTT.

The V gene is TRBV28, the J gene TRBJ2-3; 7 bases line up with TRBD1. This CDR3 has 20 residues. The V gene end was trimmed by 3 bases and the J gene end by 2 bases; junction bases not matched to a gene: 20. Germline CDR1 is MDHEN and CDR2 is SYDVKM. In DNA, the CDR3 is TGTGCCAGCAGTTTTGCTGCTTGGCGCAGGGACAGAGGCCTCACAGATACGCAGTATTTT. It specifies CASSFAAWRRDRGLTDTQYF.

The chain links TRBV19 to TRBJ2-2, with D perhaps TRBD1 (6 bases). The CDR3 totals 14 residues. Deletions cut 6 bases from V and 3 bases from J, with 11 bases between. From germline, CDR1 is LNHDA and CDR2 SQIVND (reference sequence). Here the CDR3 reads CASSITGYTGELFF. CDR3 bases: TGTGCCAGTAGCATCACAGGGTACACCGGGGAGCTGTTTTTT. Looking up the rest from reference TRBV19 and TRBJ2-2 gives the full variable domain: DGGITQSPKYLFRKEGQNVTLSCEQNLNHDAMYWYRQDPGQGLRLIYYSQIVNDFQKGDIAEGYSVSREKKESFPLTVTSAQKNPTAFYLCASSITGYTGELFFGEGSRLTVL.

Here the CDR3 reads CASSQSDRDYEQYF. The CDR3 region has the DNA TGCGCCAGCAGCCAAAGCGACAGGGATTACGAGCAGTACTTC. V is TRBV4-1 and J is TRBJ2-7; 7 positions agree with TRBD1. CDR3 size: 14 residues. V lost 2 bases, J lost 4 bases, and 5 bases stayed unmatched. CDR1 MGHRA and CDR2 YSYEKL come from the germline V gene.

CDR3 in DNA: TGTGCCAGCAGCTTGTCACAGGGGAGAACCGGGGAGCTGTTTTTT. This gives the protein CASSLSQGRTGELFF. The chain recombines TRBV5-6 with TRBJ2-2; TRBD1 matches 7 bases. The CDR3 is made up of 15 amino acids. V shed 1 base and J 5 bases; nucleotides not matched to a gene: 5. Germline V gene data show CDR1 as SGHDT and CDR2 as YYEEEE. Filled out from reference TRBV5-6 and TRBJ2-2, the complete variable domain reads DAGVTQSPTHLIKTRGQQVTLRCSPKSGHDTVSWYQQALGQGPQFIFQYYEEEERQRGNFPDRFSGHQFPNYSSELNVNALLLGDSALYLCASSLSQGRTGELFFGEGSRLTVL.

The chain carries TRBV5-4 and TRBJ1-4, with TRBD1 matching 9 bases. The CDR3 spans 14 residues. Trimming at V came to 2 bases and at J to 7 bases, leaving 3 bases not matched to a gene. Germline lookup yields CDR1 SGHNT and CDR2 YYREEE (reference sequence). The CDR3 region is CASSFGTGLEKLFF. The CDR3 DNA reads as TGTGCCAGCAGCTTCGGGACAGGGCTTGAAAAACTGTTTTTT.

CDR3 nucleotides: TGTGCCAGCAGCTTAGGGACTAACTACGAGCAGTACTTC. Translated: CASSLGTNYEQYF. This chain connects TRBV7-9 to TRBJ2-7; D perhaps matches TRBD2 (6 bases). This CDR3 region has 13 residues. The V gene's germline CDR1 is SEHNR and CDR2 FQNEAQ (reference sequence). The V and J ends lost 1 base and 3 bases respectively, with 7 bases between them.

This clone was observed a single time. The V and J genes are TRBV30 and TRBJ2-2, with 7 bases matching TRBD2. V lost 3 bases, J lost 6 bases, and 16 bases stayed unmatched. The CDR3 is 17 residues long. CDR1 and CDR2 (germline): GTSNPN, SVGIG (reference sequence). CDR3 DNA sequence: TGTGCCTGGAGCCCTCTTCCTATAGCGGGCTGGGCCGGGGAGCTGTTTTTT. Its translation is CAWSPLPIAGWAGELFF.

Notes on this clone: The junction does not match germline at one end; this may be a read error. This sequence joins TRBV5-4 and TRBJ2-7; 7 bases are a match to TRBD2. CDR1 is SGHNT, CDR2 YYREEE, per germline (reference sequence). The length of the CDR3 is 15 residues. The CDR3 region is CASSFSGPTSFEQYF. In DNA form, the CDR3 reads TGTGCCAGCAGCTTTAGCGGGCCAACCTCCTTCGAGCAGTACTTC.

The chain has TRBV7-2 and TRBJ2-7; 9 positions agree with TRBD2. J gave up 3 bases and V 2 bases, and 8 bases lay outside the gene matches. The CDR3 is 16 residues long. Germline assignment: CDR1 SGHTA and CDR2 FQGNSA. CDR3 sequence: CASSLRSGGGFYEQYF. CDR3 in DNA: TGTGCCAGCAGCTTACGTAGCGGGGGTGGATTCTACGAGCAGTACTTC. The complete variable domain, with remaining parts taken from reference TRBV7-2 and TRBJ2-7, reads GAGVSQSPSNKVTEKGKDVELRCDPISGHTALYWYRQSLGQGLEFLIYFQGNSAPDKSGLPSDRFSAERTGGSVSTLTIQRTQQEDSAVYLCASSLRSGGGFYEQYFGPGTRLTVT.

V gene TRBV7-6 combines with J gene TRBJ1-1, with D possibly matching TRBD1 (6 bases). The CDR3 is 15 amino acids. Germline-derived CDR1 and CDR2 are SGHVS and FNYEAQ. V lost 1 base to trimming and J lost 1 base, with 10 bases between them. The CDR3 DNA follows: TGTGCCAGCAGCTTAGGTAGACAGGCGAACACTGAAGCTTTCTTT. Its protein product is CASSLGRQANTEAFF.

This chain links TRBV5-1 with TRBJ1-5; the match to TRBD1 covers 7 bases. The V gene end was trimmed by 1 base and the J gene end by 2 bases; junction bases not matched to a gene: 3. CDR3 length equals 15 residues. The germline V gene encodes CDR1 SGHRS and CDR2 YFSETQ. CDR3 nucleotides: TGCGCCAGCAGCTTGCAAGGGGGCGGCAATCAGCCCCAGCATTTT. Translating gives CASSLQGGGNQPQHF. The full variable domain, its missing parts supplied by reference TRBV5-1 and TRBJ1-5, is KAGVTQTPRYLIKTRGQQVTLSCSPISGHRSVSWYQQTPGQGLQFLFEYFSETQRNKGNFPGRFSGRQFSNSRSEMNVSTLELGDSALYLCASSLQGGGNQPQHFGDGTRLSIL.

The CDR3, as DNA: TGTGCCAGCAGTGAACAGGGGGCCCATCAAAGCGAGCAGTACTTC. Translation: CASSEQGAHQSEQYF. The rearrangement joins TRBV6-1 to TRBJ2-7; 8 bases are a match to TRBD1. Germline CDR1 and CDR2: MNHNS and SASEGT. The J segment lost 6 bases and the V segment lost 2 bases, leaving 9 bases of the junction unmatched. CDR3 length: 15 amino acids.

This chain joins TRBV2 and TRBJ2-6, with a tentative D call TRBD2 (5 bases). This CDR3 is 15 amino acids long. The germline V gene has CDR1 SNHLY and CDR2 FYNNEI. The V gene lost 4 bases and the J gene lost 0 bases, with 7 bases spanning the gap. The CDR3 protein is CASSVGLSGANVLTF. DNA for the CDR3: TGTGCCAGCAGTGTAGGACTCTCTGGGGCCAACGTCCTGACTTTC. Using reference TRBV2 and TRBJ2-6 for the parts outside the CDR3, the full variable domain is EPEVTQTPSHQVTQMGQEVILRCVPISNHLYFYWYRQILGQKVEFLVSFYNNEISEKSEIFDDQFSVERPDGSNFTLKIRSTKLEDSAMYFCASSVGLSGANVLTFGAGSRLTVL.

This rearrangement joins TRBV12-5 to TRBJ2-5, with 7 positions matching TRBD1. J gave up 4 bases and V 5 bases, and 7 bases lay outside the gene matches. This CDR3 is 14 amino acids long. Germline values: CDR1 LGHNT, CDR2 FRNRAP. The CDR3 nucleotides are TGTGCTAGTGGTCCTGGACAGGTCGGAGAGACCCAGTACTTC. Its translation is CASGPGQVGETQYF.